Shown below are 18 T cell receptor beta chains from a single sample sequenced in a study of T cell repertoires in cytomegalovirus infection. TCRdb re-called the reads with MiXCR, one entry per CDR3 protein. There are about 920,000 distinct CDR3 sequences in the sample; less than 35% occur only once, and around 15% lies in the top ten. Their recognized antigens are unknown. The sample here was cultured CD8+ T cells from PBMCs, taken from culture after CMV antigen stimulation. Receptor source: a human donor in good health (CMV status not recorded). Some clones in this sample may be carry-over from other donors' samples.

This clonotype was observed a few times. A much larger clone is a single base away; this may be a read error. J is TRBJ2-4 and V is TRBV7-2, with D possibly matching TRBD2 (5 bases). Looked up from germline, CDR1 is SGHTA and CDR2 is FQGNSA. This CDR3 comprises 15 residues. This chain's CDR3 is CANSLGVGAKNIQYF. The DNA for the CDR3 is TGTGCCAACAGCCTCGGGGTGGGGGCCAAAAACATTCAGTACTTC. The full variable domain, completed using reference TRBV7-2 and TRBJ2-4, is GAGVSQSPSNKVTEKGKDVELRCDPISGHTALYWYRQSLGQGLEFLIYFQGNSAPDKSGLPSDRFSAERTGGSVSTLTIQRTQQEDSAVYLCANSLGVGAKNIQYFGAGTRLSVL.

The chain employs TRBV18 and TRBJ2-3, with D perhaps assigned TRBD1 or TRBD2 (5 bases each). CDR1 is KGHSH and CDR2 is LQKENI in the germline V gene. V was cut by 2 bases and J by 6 bases, with 21 bases left in between. The CDR3 covers 17 residues. In nucleotides, the CDR3 is TGTGCCAGCTCACCAGGGACGGATGAAGGACATTTTGATACGCAGTATTTT. Protein sequence: CASSPGTDEGHFDTQYF.

The chain uses TRBV4-1 and TRBJ1-3; no clear D. With 0 bases removed from V and 8 bases from J, the gap between germline ends came to 14 bases. Germline CDR1 MGHRA, CDR2 YSYEKL. This CDR3 is built from 15 residues. CDR3 region: CASSQDLAVGDTIYF. The CDR3 DNA reads as TGCGCCAGCAGCCAAGACTTGGCCGTCGGTGACACCATATATTTT.

Remarks on this clonotype: Germline and junction disagree at one end, which may indicate a read error. V usage is TRBV7-9 and J usage is TRBJ2-1, with TRBD1 matching 8 bases. CDR1 SEHNR and CDR2 FQNEAQ come from the germline V gene (reference sequence). CDR3 size: 14 residues. The CDR3 sequence is CVSRIGQGYNEQFF. CDR3 sequence (DNA): TGTGTCAGCCGAATTGGACAGGGCTACAATGAGCAGTTCTTC.

As regards this clonotype: A much larger clone differs from this one at a single base, so this may be a read error. The rearrangement links TRBV7-2 to TRBJ2-3; 15 positions match TRBD2. The CDR3 runs 18 residues. The germline V gene encodes CDR1 SGHTA and CDR2 FQGNSA. The CDR3 spells CAGSLEGTSGGITDTQYF. CDR3 nucleotide sequence: TGTGCCGGCAGCTTAGAGGGGACTAGCGGGGGGATCACAGATACGCAGTATTTT. The full variable domain, completed using reference TRBV7-2 and TRBJ2-3, is GAGVSQSPSNKVTEKGKDVELRCDPISGHTALYWYRQSLGQGLEFLIYFQGNSAPDKSGLPSDRFSAERTGGSVSTLTIQRTQQEDSAVYLCAGSLEGTSGGITDTQYFGPGTRLTVL.

The sample holds a few counts of this clonotype. The gene calls are TRBV27 and TRBJ1-1, with TRBD1 matching over 8 bases. The V segment lost 1 base and the J segment 5 bases; nucleotides outside the gene matches: 6. From germline, CDR1 is MNHEY and CDR2 SMNVEV (reference sequence). The CDR3 length is 15 residues. CDR3 in amino acids: CASSLLARGLTEAFF. CDR3 in DNA: TGTGCCAGCAGTTTATTGGCCAGGGGGCTAACTGAAGCTTTCTTT.

In this sample, this clonotype turned up a few times. The genes are TRBV6-7 and TRBJ2-5; perhaps D is TRBD1 or TRBD2 (7 bases each). TRBV6-7 is labeled an ORF, and its function is uncertain. V lost 5 bases and J 2 bases, leaving 27 bases between the germline ends. This CDR3 region has 19 residues. In DNA form, the CDR3 reads TGTGCCAGCAGTCTCCCCACAGGGGAGGGAGTTCCATATCAAGAGACCCAGTACTTC. This encodes CASSLPTGEGVPYQETQYF.

This chain joins TRBV23-1 and TRBJ1-5; D unresolved. TRBV23-1 is assigned to the ORF class and has an uncertain function. Trimming left V 7 bases short and J 2 bases short, with 15 bases between. There are 15 residues in the CDR3. CDR3 sequence: CASIGSPLGNQPQHF. CDR3 DNA sequence: TGCGCCAGCATCGGGTCACCCTTGGGCAATCAGCCCCAGCATTTT.

As regards this clonotype: An end of the junction does not agree with germline; a read error may underlie this. The rearrangement links TRBV4-3 to TRBJ1-5, with no clear D. Germline V gives CDR1 LGHNA, CDR2 YSLEER. The CDR3 spans 15 residues. CDR3 region: CASCQDTGSDQPQHF. The CDR3 DNA reads as TGCGCCAGCTGCCAAGATACCGGGAGCGATCAGCCCCAGCATTTT.

This clonotype has more than one count but fewer than ten. The rearrangement joins TRBV19 to TRBJ2-2; 9 bases are a match to TRBD1. V shed 6 bases and J 4 bases; nucleotides not matched to a gene: 21. Germline CDR1 reads LNHDA; CDR2 reads SQIVND (reference sequence). This CDR3 has 20 residues. The CDR3 loop reads CASRDRGIVSLFSSTGELFF. Written as DNA, the CDR3 is TGTGCCAGTAGAGACAGGGGGATCGTCTCCCTTTTTTCTAGCACCGGGGAGCTGTTTTTT.

This clonotype was counted a few times. This chain connects TRBV28 to TRBJ1-1, with D unclear. The CDR3 has 14 amino acids. Germline V gene sequence: CDR1 MDHEN, CDR2 SYDVKM. V gave up 4 bases and J gave up 3 bases, with 12 bases separating them. CDR3 sequence (DNA): TGTGCCAGCAGTTCAACGGGGTATGACACTGAAGCTTTCTTT. Its protein is CASSSTGYDTEAFF.

This chain joins TRBV27 and TRBJ2-1; D not resolved. V lost 1 base, J lost 2 bases, and 9 bases lay in between. This CDR3 contains 15 residues. From germline, CDR1 is MNHEY and CDR2 SMNVEV (reference sequence). CDR3 DNA sequence: TGTGCCAGCAGTTTATTAGTGGAACCCTACAATGAGCAGTTCTTC. Amino acids: CASSLLVEPYNEQFF.

CDR3 coding DNA: TGTGCCAGTAGCCCAACAGACACCTGGGGGGGCTACACCTTC. It codes for CASSPTDTWGGYTF. This chain connects TRBV19 to TRBJ1-2; D possibly corresponds to TRBD1 (5 bases). The CDR3 is 14 residues long. V lost 6 bases to trimming and J lost 8 bases, with 19 bases between them. The germline V gene has CDR1 LNHDA and CDR2 SQIVND (reference sequence).

The rearrangement uses TRBV27 and TRBJ1-4; D is ambiguous. Trimming pared 6 bases from V and 5 bases from J, leaving 13 bases between. CDR1 is MNHEY and CDR2 is SMNVEV in the germline V gene (reference sequence). The CDR3 is made up of 14 amino acids. CDR3 nucleotide sequence: TGTGCCAGCAGCCCCGGGCGGACGAATGAAAAACTGTTTTTT. Translation: CASSPGRTNEKLFF.

This clonotype was found a few times. This rearrangement joins TRBV27 to TRBJ1-1, with D possibly TRBD1 on 5 matching bases. Germline CDR1 reads MNHEY; CDR2 reads SMNVEV (reference sequence). The length of the CDR3 is 15 residues. The V and J ends lost 5 bases and 0 bases respectively, with 13 bases between them. Here the CDR3 DNA reads TGTGCCAGCAGTCCTCTGGGGGAGATGAACACTGAAGCTTTCTTT. Protein sequence: CASSPLGEMNTEAFF.

This clonotype was recorded at least ten times. This chain connects TRBV6-5 to TRBJ2-5, with TRBD2 matching 14 bases. From germline, CDR1 is MNHEY and CDR2 SVGAGI. Trimming at V came to 6 bases and at J to 5 bases, leaving 5 bases not matched to a gene. The CDR3 extends over 15 amino acids. The CDR3 DNA follows: TGTGCCAGCAGGAGACTAGCGGGGGGGATGGAGACCCAGTACTTC. It encodes CASRRLAGGMETQYF.

This clonotype was observed a single time. This chain connects TRBV28 to TRBJ1-1, with D hard to call. CDR3 length: 18 residues. The ends were cut back, 3 bases at V and 1 base at J, with 21 bases in the middle. Per the germline V gene, CDR1 is MDHEN and CDR2 is SYDVKM. CDR3 loop: CASSFPIYSSGRNTEAFF. In DNA form, the CDR3 reads TGTGCCAGCAGTTTCCCGATTTATTCGTCCGGGAGGAACACTGAAGCTTTCTTT.

With regard to this clonotype: A much larger clone differs by one base, so this may be a read error. CDR3: CVSSLVWGGGTDTQYF. The CDR3 nucleotides read TGTGTCAGCAGCTTAGTGTGGGGGGGGGGCACAGATACGCAGTATTTT. This chain joins TRBV7-2 and TRBJ2-3; 7 nucleotides align to TRBD2. This CDR3 is 16 amino acids long. Germline V gene data show CDR1 as SGHTA and CDR2 as FQGNSA.